These 9 T cell receptor beta chains share one sample of origin, sequenced in a study of response to subunit inactivated influenza vaccine. TCRdb re-called the RT-PCR reads with MiXCR, one entry per CDR3 protein. The sample lists about 530,000 distinct CDR3 sequences; under 15% were seen once. Sequencing was performed on PBMCs from blood, taken 45 days after vaccination. The source of these receptors is a man aged 50-60 years who received an inactivated influenza vaccine.

This clonotype was detected only a few times. CDR3 in amino acids: CASSLSGPSTEAFF. CDR3 nucleotide sequence: TGTGCCAGCAGCTTAAGTGGGCCTAGTACTGAAGCTTTCTTT. V usage is TRBV7-3 and J usage is TRBJ1-1; D is unresolved. Germline CDR1 is SGHTA and CDR2 is FQGTGA. The V end was cut by 1 base, the J end by 5 bases, with 11 bases between. The CDR3 is 14 residues long.

This clonotype was seen many times. The V and J genes are TRBV20-1 and TRBJ2-5, with D possibly matching TRBD2 (6 bases). The germline V gene encodes CDR1 DFQATT and CDR2 SNEGSKA (reference sequence). With 4 bases removed from V and 1 base from J, the gap between germline ends came to 16 bases. This CDR3 is built from 15 residues. As DNA, the CDR3 is TGCAGTGCTATCCAGGTGGGGGACTTCCAAGAGACCCAGTACTTC. Protein product: CSAIQVGDFQETQYF.

A note on this clonotype: The junction departs from the called germline gene at one end, perhaps through a read error. This sequence joins TRBV5-1 and TRBJ2-1; tentative D call: TRBD2 (6 bases). Germline loops: CDR1 SGHRS, CDR2 YFSETQ. The CDR3 spans 15 residues. For the CDR3, the DNA is TGCTCCAGCCACTTGGTTAGCGGACCCTACAATGAGCAGTTCTTC. Protein sequence: CSSHLVSGPYNEQFF.

This clonotype was picked up a small number of times. The chain couples TRBV29-1 to TRBJ2-7; D is undetermined. V lost 4 bases to trimming and J lost 1 base, with 5 bases between them. From germline, CDR1 is SQVTM and CDR2 ANQGSEA. The CDR3 is made up of 11 amino acids. The CDR3 nucleotides are TGCAGCGTTGGTACGTCCTACGAGCAGTACTTC. Translating gives CSVGTSYEQYF.

This clonotype has a single count. Here the CDR3 DNA reads TGCGCCAGCAGCCAAGATGCCCCGCGGGGCGCCCTGGTCTACGAGCAGTACTTC. Protein: CASSQDAPRGALVYEQYF. This chain joins TRBV4-1 and TRBJ2-7; a possible D gene is TRBD2 (6 bases). V was cut by 0 bases and J by 3 bases, with 21 bases left in between. The CDR3 runs 18 residues. Germline V lookup: CDR1 MGHRA, CDR2 YSYEKL.

The chain combines TRBV20-1 with TRBJ2-1; 11 bases fit TRBD2. Germline V lookup: CDR1 DFQATT, CDR2 SNEGSKA (reference sequence). With 5 bases clipped from V and 0 bases from J, the junction kept 6 bases outside the gene matches. The CDR3 is 16 amino acids. CDR3 DNA sequence: TGCAGTGCTCCCGGACTAGCGGGTAGCTCCTACAATGAGCAGTTCTTC. Translated: CSAPGLAGSSYNEQFF.

The chain recombines TRBV10-3 with TRBJ2-7, with unresolved D. This CDR3 comprises 14 residues. V was shortened by 6 bases and J by 0 bases, with 12 bases between the two germline ends. Germline V gene sequence: CDR1 ENHRY, CDR2 SYGVKD. CDR3 nucleotides: TGTGCCATCAGAGCAGACGGAGACTCCTACGAGCAGTACTTC. Encoded protein: CAIRADGDSYEQYF.

This clonotype has at least ten counts. J is TRBJ2-1 and V is TRBV9; 11 positions match TRBD2. Germline V gives CDR1 SGDLS, CDR2 YYNGEE. The length of the CDR3 is 17 residues. V lost 3 bases and J lost 7; bases outside the gene matches: 12. CDR3 amino acids: CASSGHNSSGRRNEQFF. Written as DNA, the CDR3 is TGTGCCAGCAGCGGACACAACTCTAGCGGGAGGAGGAATGAGCAGTTCTTC.

This clonotype was detected a few times. The chain employs TRBV5-1 and TRBJ2-2, with a weak D call TRBD1 (5 bases). There are 15 residues in the CDR3. Germline values: CDR1 SGHRS, CDR2 YFSETQ. Between the trimmed V and J ends, which lost 0 bases and 6 bases, there was a span of 12 bases. DNA of the CDR3: TGCGCCAGCAGCTTGGGGGGCAAACCCTCCGGGGAGCTGTTTTTT. Protein sequence: CASSLGGKPSGELFF.